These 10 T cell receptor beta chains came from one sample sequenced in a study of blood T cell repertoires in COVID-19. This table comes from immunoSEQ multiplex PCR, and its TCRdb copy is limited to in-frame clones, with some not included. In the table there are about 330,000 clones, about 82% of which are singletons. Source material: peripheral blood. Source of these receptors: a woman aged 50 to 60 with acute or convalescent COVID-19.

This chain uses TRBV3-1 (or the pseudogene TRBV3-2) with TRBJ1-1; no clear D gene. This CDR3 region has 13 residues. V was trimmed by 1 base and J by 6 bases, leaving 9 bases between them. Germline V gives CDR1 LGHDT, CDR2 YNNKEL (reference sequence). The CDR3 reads CASSQGHGAEAFF. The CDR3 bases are TGTGCCAGCAGCCAAGGGCACGGGGCTGAAGCTTTCTTT.

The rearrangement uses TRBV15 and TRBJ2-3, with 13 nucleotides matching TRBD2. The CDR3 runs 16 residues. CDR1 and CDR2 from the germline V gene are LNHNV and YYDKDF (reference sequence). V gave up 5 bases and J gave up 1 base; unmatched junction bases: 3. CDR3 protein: CATSGLAGAGTDTQYF. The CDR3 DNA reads TGTGCCACCAGCGGACTAGCGGGAGCGGGCACAGATACGCAGTATTTT.

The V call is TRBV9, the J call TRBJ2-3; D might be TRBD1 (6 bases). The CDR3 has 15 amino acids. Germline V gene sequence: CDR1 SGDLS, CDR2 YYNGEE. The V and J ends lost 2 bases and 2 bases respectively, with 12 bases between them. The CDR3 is CASSVRDTLTDTQYF. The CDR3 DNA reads TGTGCCAGCAGCGTCCGGGACACACTCACAGATACGCAGTATTTT.

The CDR3 DNA follows: TGCGCCAGCAGCTTGGCCTCAGCGGGAGGTGGCGATACGCAGTATTTT. Its protein is CASSLASAGGGDTQYF. The rearrangement links TRBV5-1 to TRBJ2-3, with 9 bases that match TRBD2. The germline V gene has CDR1 SGHRS and CDR2 YFSETQ. V gave up 0 bases and J gave up 6 bases; unmatched junction bases: 8. This CDR3 region has 16 residues. Full variable domain (missing parts from reference TRBV5-1 and TRBJ2-3): KAGVTQTPRYLIKTRGQQVTLSCSPISGHRSVSWYQQTPGQGLQFLFEYFSETQRNKGNFPGRFSGRQFSNSRSEMNVSTLELGDSALYLCASSLASAGGGDTQYFGPGTRLTVL.

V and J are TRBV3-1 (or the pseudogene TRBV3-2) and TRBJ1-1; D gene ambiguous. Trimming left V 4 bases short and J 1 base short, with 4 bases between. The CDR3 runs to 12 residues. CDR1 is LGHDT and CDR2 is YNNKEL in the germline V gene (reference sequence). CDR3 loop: CASSLKNTEAFF. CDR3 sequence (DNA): TGTGCCAGCAGCCTAAAGAACACTGAAGCTTTCTTT.

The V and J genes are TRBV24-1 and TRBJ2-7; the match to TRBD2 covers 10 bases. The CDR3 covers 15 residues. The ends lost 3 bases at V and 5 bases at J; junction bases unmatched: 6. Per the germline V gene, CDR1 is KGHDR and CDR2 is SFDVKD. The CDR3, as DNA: TGTGCCACCAGTGATCCCGGGACTAGCGACGACGAGCAGTACTTC. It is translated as CATSDPGTSDDEQYF.

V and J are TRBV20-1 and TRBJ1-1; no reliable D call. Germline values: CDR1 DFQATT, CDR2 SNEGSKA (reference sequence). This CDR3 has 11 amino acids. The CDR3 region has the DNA TGCAGAGGCGGTTCGAACACTGAAGCTTTCTTT. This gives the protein CRGGSNTEAFF.

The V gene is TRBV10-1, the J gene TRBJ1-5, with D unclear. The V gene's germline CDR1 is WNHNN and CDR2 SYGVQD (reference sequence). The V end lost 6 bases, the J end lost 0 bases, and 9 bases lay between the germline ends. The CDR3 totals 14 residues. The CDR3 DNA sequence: TGCGCCAGCAGAACCGGGTATAGCAATCAGCCCCAGCATTTT. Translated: CASRTGYSNQPQHF.

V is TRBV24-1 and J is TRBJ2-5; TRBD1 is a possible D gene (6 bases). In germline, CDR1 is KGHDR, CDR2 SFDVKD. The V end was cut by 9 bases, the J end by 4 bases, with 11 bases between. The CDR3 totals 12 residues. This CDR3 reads CATSRGSETQYF. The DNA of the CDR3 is TGTGCCACCTCAAGGGGGTCAGAGACCCAGTACTTC.

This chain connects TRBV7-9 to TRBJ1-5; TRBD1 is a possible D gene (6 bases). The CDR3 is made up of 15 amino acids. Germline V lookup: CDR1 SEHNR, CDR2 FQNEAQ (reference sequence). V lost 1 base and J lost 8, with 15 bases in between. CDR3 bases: TGTGCCAGCAGCTTAGGGGGAAACAGGGCTGAGCCCCAGCATTTT. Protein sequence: CASSLGGNRAEPQHF.